This T cell receptor beta chain was documented in a study of CD8+CD57+ T cells in acquired aplastic anemia. For CDR3 and TCR beta VDJ profiling, genomic DNA was the template used. A single record per CDR3 protein comes from TCRdb applying MiXCR to the reads. There are 250,000 to 300,000 distinct CDR3 sequences in the sample; roughly 59% occur only once, and roughly 1.2% lies in the top ten. This CDR3 is 16 amino acids long. The patients chosen for sequencing had shown expansion of CD8+CD57+ cells (detected by flow cytometry). Comments on this clonotype: This may stem from a read error, because a much larger clone lies one nucleotide away.

The receptor's source is a human donor with aplastic anemia. The specimen was sorted CD4+, CD8+, or CD8+CD57+ T cells (not recorded which) from PBMCs. V usage is TRBV12-3 or TRBV12-4 and J usage is TRBJ2-4; D gene unclear. The CDR3 loop is CASGLTPIGAKNIQYF. CDR3 DNA: TGTGCTAGTGGTCTAACTCCGATAGGAGCCAAAAACATTCAGTACTTC.